This TCR beta chain was captured in a study of T cell responses to AZD1222 COVID-19 vaccine. Clones were sequenced by immunoSEQ multiplex PCR, and TCRdb holds only the in-frame ones, with some missing. This table holds around 100,000 clones, about 85% found once. V shed 8 bases and J 10 bases; nucleotides not matched to a gene: 12. The germline CDR1 and CDR2 sequences are SNHLY and FYNNEI. The CDR3 has 14 residues. Notes on this clone: What it binds is not known.

Points from the study as a whole: Sampling that yielded the repertoires occurred only after the peak T cell response.

This sequence originates from an adult in good health. The specimen comprised peripheral blood, sampled on day 0 of AZD1222 vaccination. This sequence joins TRBV2 and TRBJ2-1; TRBD2 agrees at 9 bases. For the CDR3, the DNA is TGTGCCAGCCCGACTAGCGGTCGCCGGAGGGAGCAGTTCTTC. Its protein product is CASPTSGRRREQFF.